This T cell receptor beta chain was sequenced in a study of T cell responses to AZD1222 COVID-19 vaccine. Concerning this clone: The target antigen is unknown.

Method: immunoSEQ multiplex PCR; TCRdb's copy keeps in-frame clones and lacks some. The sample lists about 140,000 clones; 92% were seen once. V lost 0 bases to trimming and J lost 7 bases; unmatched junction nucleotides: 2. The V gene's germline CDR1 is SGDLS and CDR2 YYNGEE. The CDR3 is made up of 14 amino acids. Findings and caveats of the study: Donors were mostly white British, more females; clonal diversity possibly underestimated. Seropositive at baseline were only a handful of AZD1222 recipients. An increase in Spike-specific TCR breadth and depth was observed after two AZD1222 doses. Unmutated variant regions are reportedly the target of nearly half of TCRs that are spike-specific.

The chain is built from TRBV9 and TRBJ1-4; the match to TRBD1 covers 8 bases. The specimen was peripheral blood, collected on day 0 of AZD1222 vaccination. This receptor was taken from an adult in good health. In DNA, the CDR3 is TGTGCCAGCAGCGTAGACAGGGGGGGTGAAAAACTGTTTTTT. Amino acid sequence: CASSVDRGGEKLFF.